What follows are 30 T cell receptor beta chains derived from one specimen sequenced in a study of response to subunit inactivated influenza vaccine. TCRdb reanalysed the RT-PCR reads using MiXCR and keeps one entry per CDR3 protein. The data contain roughly 710,000 distinct CDR3 sequences, around 15% of them singletons. The sample here was PBMCs from blood, taken less than 15 days before vaccination. Source of these receptors: a man in his fifties or sixties who received an inactivated influenza vaccine.

This clonotype was counted only a few times. This chain links TRBV10-3 with TRBJ2-1, with 9 nucleotides matching TRBD2. The germline gives CDR1 ENHRY, CDR2 SYGVKD. Trimming took 2 bases from V and 4 from J; bases not matched to a gene: 6. The CDR3 loop spans 16 amino acids. CDR3 sequence: CAISEGLARRYNEQFF. DNA for the CDR3: TGTGCCATCAGTGAGGGACTAGCGAGAAGATACAATGAGCAGTTCTTC.

V and J are TRBV10-3 and TRBJ2-7, with D perhaps TRBD1 (5 bases). Between the trimmed V and J ends, which lost 10 bases and 2 bases, there was a span of 12 bases. CDR3 size: 12 residues. Germline V gene sequence: CDR1 ENHRY, CDR2 SYGVKD. CDR3 sequence: CATRVETYEQYF. CDR3 DNA: TGTGCCACCAGGGTTGAAACCTACGAGCAGTACTTC.

The rearrangement joins TRBV12-3 or TRBV12-4 to TRBJ2-7, with TRBD1 identical over 7 bases. The CDR3 is made up of 13 amino acids. J gave up 5 bases and V 4 bases, and 5 bases lay outside the gene matches. DNA of the CDR3: TGTGCCAGCAGTTGGACAGGCGGGCACGAGCAGTACTTC. Translating gives CASSWTGGHEQYF.

Comments on this clonotype: Just one base apart from a much larger clone, this may be a read error. V gene TRBV12-3 or TRBV12-4 combines with J gene TRBJ2-3; 9 nucleotides align to TRBD1. This CDR3 has 15 amino acids. Losses at the gene ends were 5 bases for V and 5 bases for J; bases not matched to a gene: 8. CDR3 region: CASSPPTGGGDTQYF. DNA of the CDR3: TGTGCCAGCAGTCCCCCAACAGGGGGCGGAGATACGCAGTATTTT.

The sample holds a few counts of this clonotype. CDR3 protein: CSAEGGTSGYNEQFF. As DNA, the CDR3 is TGCAGTGCAGAAGGGGGAACTAGCGGATACAATGAGCAGTTCTTC. This chain uses TRBV20-1 with TRBJ2-1; 8 positions agree with TRBD2. The CDR3 runs to 15 residues. Germline values: CDR1 DFQATT, CDR2 SNEGSKA (reference sequence). V was pared by 6 bases and J by 4 bases, with 11 bases of the junction left unmatched.

The chain combines TRBV25-1 with TRBJ2-7; D gene unclear. Germline V gives CDR1 MGHDK, CDR2 SYGVNS. The CDR3 contains 13 residues. V lost 3 bases, J lost 0 bases, and 6 bases lay in between. The CDR3 DNA sequence: TGTGCCAGCAGTGACGTGGGCTCCTACGAGCAGTACTTC. Translated: CASSDVGSYEQYF.

CDR3 residues: CASSPLGPRHGYEQYF. The CDR3 nucleotides read TGTGCCAGCTCACCATTGGGGCCTAGACACGGGTACGAGCAGTACTTC. This chain uses TRBV18 with TRBJ2-7; D is possibly TRBD1 (5 bases). V gave up 2 bases and J gave up 4 bases, with 18 bases separating them. Germline-derived CDR1 and CDR2 are KGHSH and LQKENI. This CDR3 contains 16 residues.

In its sample, this clonotype was seen a few times. The chain joins TRBV12-3 or TRBV12-4 to TRBJ1-1; TRBD1 matches at 8 bases. CDR3 size: 14 residues. The J segment lost 1 base and the V segment lost 7 bases, leaving 5 bases of the junction unmatched. The CDR3 coding sequence is TGTGCCAGCACCAAGACAGGGGAGAACACTGAAGCTTTCTTT. Translation gives CASTKTGENTEAFF.

The chain recombines TRBV4-3 with TRBJ2-7; 7 bases are a match to TRBD1. The junction had 4 bases not matched to a gene; V was cut back by 0 bases and J by 2 bases. CDR1 is LGHNA, CDR2 YSLEER, per germline. This CDR3 is built from 15 residues. CDR3 loop: CASSQEDRSPYEQYF. The CDR3 DNA sequence: TGCGCCAGCAGCCAAGAGGACAGGTCCCCCTACGAGCAGTACTTC.

This clonotype was observed a handful of times. The V call is TRBV4-3, the J call TRBJ2-1; D call uncertain. Germline V gene lookup returns CDR1 LGHNA and CDR2 YSLEER. Trimming left V 0 bases short and J 7 bases short, with 10 bases between. CDR3 length equals 14 residues. In DNA, the CDR3 is TGCGCCAGCAGCCAAGATATGGTGACTAATGAGCAGTTCTTC. Translating gives CASSQDMVTNEQFF.

This clonotype was seen at least ten times. The V call is TRBV20-1, the J call TRBJ2-6; D call uncertain. The CDR3 has 14 residues. V shed 3 bases and J shed 2 bases, with 8 bases lying between them. CDR1 and CDR2 from the germline V gene are DFQATT and SNEGSKA (reference sequence). The CDR3 here is CSASGDTGANVLTF. CDR3 nucleotides: TGCAGTGCTAGTGGAGACACTGGGGCCAACGTCCTGACTTTC.

The genes are TRBV30 and TRBJ2-3, with 15 bases matching TRBD2. The CDR3 has 14 amino acids. The ends lost 8 bases at V and 6 bases at J; junction bases unmatched: 6. Germline loops: CDR1 GTSNPN, CDR2 SVGIG (reference sequence). CDR3 residues: CAGTSGGPWDTQYF. The CDR3 DNA reads as TGTGCCGGGACTAGCGGGGGGCCGTGGGATACGCAGTATTTT. The variable domain in full, with the rest retrieved from reference TRBV30 and TRBJ2-3, is SQTIHQWPATLVQPVGSPLSLECTVEGTSNPNLYWYRQAAGRGLQLLFYSVGIGQISSEVPQNLSASRPQDRQFILSSKKLLLSDSGFYLCAGTSGGPWDTQYFGPGTRLTVL.

The rearrangement joins TRBV7-2 to TRBJ1-5; D is uncertain. Germline V gene data show CDR1 as SGHTA and CDR2 as FQGNSA. CDR3 size: 15 residues. The V and J ends lost 10 bases and 4 bases respectively, with 20 bases between them. The CDR3 DNA sequence: TGTGCCACCGACCCGGACGGGCTTCCTAATCAGCCCCAGCATTTT. Translation: CATDPDGLPNQPQHF.

Details on this clonotype: Just one base apart from a much larger clone, this may be a read error. The CDR3 reads CTSSQRPEVNEQYF. Written as DNA, the CDR3 is TGTACCAGCAGCCAACGGCCTGAGGTGAATGAGCAGTACTTC. This chain links TRBV3-1 with TRBJ2-7; D is ambiguous. Per germline, CDR1 LGHDT and CDR2 YNNKEL (reference sequence). The CDR3 has 14 amino acids.

The rearrangement links TRBV19 to TRBJ1-1; 7 bases agree with TRBD1. Germline V lookup: CDR1 LNHDA, CDR2 SQIVND (reference sequence). Trimming took 4 bases from V and 8 from J; bases not matched to a gene: 4. The CDR3 consists of 12 residues. The CDR3 DNA reads TGTGCCAGTAGTAACCGGGACAGCGAAGCTTTCTTT. Protein sequence: CASSNRDSEAFF.

This rearrangement joins TRBV5-1 to TRBJ2-2; 8 positions agree with TRBD1. Trimming at V came to 4 bases and at J to 4 bases, leaving 9 bases not matched to a gene. This CDR3 spans 16 amino acids. From germline, CDR1 is SGHRS and CDR2 YFSETQ. The CDR3 nucleotides read TGCGCCAGCAGCAACGGACAGGGAGTTTCCACCGGGGAGCTGTTTTTT. It translates to CASSNGQGVSTGELFF.

This clonotype has more than one count but fewer than ten. This chain uses TRBV20-1 with TRBJ1-5; 11 positions agree with TRBD1. From germline, CDR1 is DFQATT and CDR2 SNEGSKA (reference sequence). CDR3 size: 14 residues. Losses at the gene ends were 5 bases for V and 7 bases for J; bases not matched to a gene: 7. The CDR3 region has the DNA TGCAGTGCTGGGGGACAGGGGGTAGGGCAGCCCCAGCATTTT. Its protein product is CSAGGQGVGQPQHF.

The J gene is TRBJ2-1, the V gene TRBV12-3 or TRBV12-4, with D uncertain. Trimming took 1 base from V and 6 from J, leaving 10 bases between them. This CDR3 is 14 amino acids long. The CDR3 DNA sequence: TGTGCCAGCAGTTTAGGCCGGATTGCCAATGAGCAGTTCTTC. Amino acid sequence: CASSLGRIANEQFF.

This clonotype was observed at least ten times. The junction and the germline gene differ at one end; a read error may be behind it. This rearrangement joins TRBV5-1 to TRBJ2-7; 8 bases match TRBD1. The CDR3 consists of 13 residues. Germline lookup yields CDR1 SGHRS and CDR2 YFSETQ. The CDR3 loop is CASSYRGSYEQYF. The CDR3 nucleotides are TGTGCCAGCAGCTACAGGGGGTCCTACGAGCAGTACTTC.

The chain couples TRBV6-5 to TRBJ2-1, with D possibly matching TRBD2 (5 bases). Germline CDR1 MNHEY, CDR2 SVGAGI. Deletions cut 1 base from V and 4 bases from J, with 14 bases between. The length of the CDR3 is 16 residues. The DNA for the CDR3 is TGTGCCAGCAGTTACTACGCGGGTAGGGTTTACAATGAGCAGTTCTTC. It codes for CASSYYAGRVYNEQFF.

The V and J genes are TRBV4-3 and TRBJ1-5; weak D call: TRBD1 (5 bases). V was cut by 5 bases and J by 5 bases, with 13 bases left in between. The CDR3 has 14 residues. Germline assignment: CDR1 LGHNA and CDR2 YSLEER. CDR3 sequence (DNA): TGCGCCAGCAGCTTAAAGGCCAGGGATCAGCCCCAGCATTTT. Translated: CASSLKARDQPQHF.

The V gene is TRBV20-1, the J gene TRBJ2-3, with D maybe TRBD2 (6 bases). This CDR3 is 15 amino acids long. Trimming removed 3 bases from V and 2 bases from J, with 15 bases in between. Germline V gives CDR1 DFQATT, CDR2 SNEGSKA (reference sequence). CDR3 bases: TGCAGTGCTAGGGTCGCTAGCGTTATCACAGATACGCAGTATTTT. Translated, it gives CSARVASVITDTQYF.

V gene TRBV2 combines with J gene TRBJ2-1; 9 nucleotides align to TRBD2. The CDR3 is made up of 18 amino acids. CDR1 is SNHLY, CDR2 FYNNEI, per germline. Unmatched junction bases numbered 17, after V lost 11 bases and J lost 0 bases. Written as DNA, the CDR3 is TGTGCCTTCTGTAGGCGCCTAGCGGGAAAGGGCTCCTACAATGAGCAGTTCTTC. Its protein product is CAFCRRLAGKGSYNEQFF.

This clonotype was observed many times. The chain employs TRBV27 and TRBJ2-7; 7 bases are shared with TRBD1. Germline trimming cut 2 bases from V and 6 bases from J; bases unmatched to any gene: 4. The CDR3 consists of 13 residues. The germline V gene encodes CDR1 MNHEY and CDR2 SMNVEV (reference sequence). The CDR3 region is CASSLNPGGEQYF. CDR3 DNA sequence: TGTGCCAGCAGTTTAAACCCAGGGGGCGAGCAGTACTTC.

This clonotype was seen repeatedly, ten times or more. The genes are TRBV12-3 or TRBV12-4 and TRBJ2-7; D not resolved. V was cut by 1 base and J by 5 bases, with 12 bases left in between. CDR3 length equals 14 residues. The CDR3 region has the DNA TGTGCCAGCAGTTTAGTCTCATGGGGAAACGAGCAGTACTTC. Protein product: CASSLVSWGNEQYF.

The chain joins TRBV2 to TRBJ2-7, with D perhaps given as TRBD1 or TRBD2 (5 bases each). The V end lost 0 bases, the J end lost 3 bases, and 15 bases lay between the germline ends. CDR3 length equals 16 residues. Per germline, CDR1 SNHLY and CDR2 FYNNEI. CDR3 in amino acids: CASSEAGTHTRYEQYF. The CDR3 nucleotides are TGTGCCAGCAGTGAAGCGGGGACCCACACGCGCTACGAGCAGTACTTC.

This clonotype showed up just a few times. The V call is TRBV4-1, the J call TRBJ2-1; D uncertain. The germline V gene encodes CDR1 MGHRA and CDR2 YSYEKL. The CDR3 has 14 residues. Trimming stripped 4 bases from V and 7 bases from J, with 14 bases between. CDR3 in DNA: TGCGCCAGCAGCCCCGGACCTGGTTGGAATGAGCAGTTCTTC. This sequence encodes CASSPGPGWNEQFF.

The sample holds many counts of this clonotype. This sequence joins TRBV12-3 or TRBV12-4 and TRBJ2-2; either TRBD1 or TRBD2 may fit D (5 bases each). Trimming cost V 3 bases and J 7 bases, with 6 bases left between them. The length of the CDR3 is 12 residues. The CDR3, as DNA: TGTGCCAGCAGTTTTGGGGGCGGGGAGCTGTTTTTT. Translated: CASSFGGGELFF.

The V and J genes are TRBV10-3 and TRBJ1-5; possible D gene TRBD1, 5 bases. V was trimmed by 5 bases and J by 2 bases, leaving 10 bases between them. Germline loops: CDR1 ENHRY, CDR2 SYGVKD. CDR3 length equals 14 residues. Here the CDR3 DNA reads TGTGCCATCAGTACGGTGGGGGGCAATCAGCCCCAGCATTTT. Its translation is CAISTVGGNQPQHF.

The chain couples TRBV6-2 or TRBV6-3 to TRBJ1-5; weak D call: TRBD1 (5 bases). CDR1 is MNHEY and CDR2 is SVGEGT in the germline V gene. The V end lost 6 bases, the J end lost 2 bases, and 17 bases lay between the germline ends. The length of the CDR3 is 16 residues. Here the CDR3 DNA reads TGTGCCAGCAGGGGTAGGGGCCGGGGAGGCAATCAGCCCCAGCATTTT. It encodes CASRGRGRGGNQPQHF.